This T cell receptor (beta chain) was retrieved from a study of blood T cell repertoires in COVID-19. Study-wide background: Acute and convalescent COVID-19 specimens originated in the United States, Italy and Spain. PBMCs, B-cell-depleted T cells, or T cells were the source of the cDNA or gDNA that made up the material.

This CDR3 region has 16 residues. From germline, CDR1 is LGHNA and CDR2 YNFKEQ. The ends lost 0 bases at V and 4 bases at J; junction bases unmatched: 7. Original methodology: Cell counts per sample came from amplifying reference gene primers. Generated by immunoSEQ multiplex PCR, the TCRdb table keeps only in-frame clones and is missing some. The D gene and trimming were derived from the DNA, and the V and J assignments and clone size from that table. In the table there are a few hundred thousand clones, about nine tenths of which are singletons. A Seattle source enrolled patients during active infection and followed them longitudinally.

This chain joins TRBV4-2 and TRBJ1-1, with TRBD1 matching 8 bases. This clonotype originated in a young woman with COVID-19, enrolled during active disease. The material sequenced was peripheral blood. CDR3 residues: CASSQDPGQGGTEAFF. CDR3 DNA: TGTGCCAGCAGCCAAGATCCTGGACAGGGCGGCACTGAAGCTTTCTTT.